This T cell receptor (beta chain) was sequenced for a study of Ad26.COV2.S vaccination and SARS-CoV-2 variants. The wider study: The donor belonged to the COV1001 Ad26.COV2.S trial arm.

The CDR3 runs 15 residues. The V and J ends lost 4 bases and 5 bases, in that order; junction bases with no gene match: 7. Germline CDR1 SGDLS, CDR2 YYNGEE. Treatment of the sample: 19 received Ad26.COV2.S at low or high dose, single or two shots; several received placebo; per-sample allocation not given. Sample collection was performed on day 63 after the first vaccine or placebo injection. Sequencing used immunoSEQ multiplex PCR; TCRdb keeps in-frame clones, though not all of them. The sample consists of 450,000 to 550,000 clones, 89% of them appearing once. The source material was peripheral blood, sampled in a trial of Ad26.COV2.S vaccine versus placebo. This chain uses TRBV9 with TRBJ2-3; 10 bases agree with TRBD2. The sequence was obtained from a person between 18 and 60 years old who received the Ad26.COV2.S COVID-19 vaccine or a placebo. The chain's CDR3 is CASSSQRGGLDTQYF. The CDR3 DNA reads TGTGCCAGCAGCTCCCAGCGGGGGGGATTAGATACGCAGTATTTT.